The 7 T cell receptor beta chains below were found in one sample sequenced in a study of tumor-infiltrating lymphocytes in glioblastoma multiforme. Three nested ARM-PCR rounds with V-beta and C-beta primers built TCRB libraries. A single record per CDR3 protein comes from TCRdb applying MiXCR to the multiplex PCR reads. The sample gives approximately 10,000 distinct CDR3 sequences, 66% of which show up once; about 30% is in the top ten. Sequencing was performed on brain tumor tissue. These receptors were taken from a male donor with glioblastoma.

Of note for this clonotype: The junction and the germline gene differ at one end; a read error may be behind it. CDR3 region: CASYDRASSEQCF. The CDR3 DNA sequence: TGTGCCAGCTACGACAGGGCTTCCTCCGAACAGTGCTTC. This sequence joins TRBV6-1 and TRBJ2-7; 7 nucleotides match TRBD1. Germline CDR1 and CDR2: MNHNS and SASEGT. The CDR3 sequence is 13 residues long.

As concerns this clonotype: A much bigger clone sits one base away, suggesting this may be a read error. The J gene is TRBJ1-1, the V gene TRBV12-3 or TRBV12-4; a weak D match, TRBD1 (5 bases). This CDR3 spans 14 amino acids. CDR3 in amino acids: CASSLADINAEAFF. The DNA of the CDR3 is TGTGCCAGCAGTCTAGCGGACATTAACGCTGAAGCTTTCTTT.

On this clonotype itself: Since the CDR3 does not end with the conserved phenylalanine or tryptophan, this likely comes from a read error. The CDR3 spells CSARDPDKGTRKAKNIQYS. The CDR3 DNA reads as TGCAGTGCTAGAGACCCGGACAAGGGGACTCGGAAAGCCAAAAACATTCAGTACTCC. The chain combines TRBV20-1 with TRBJ2-4, with D possibly being TRBD2 (6 bases). V was clipped by 0 bases and J by 0 bases, with 21 bases between them. The CDR3 loop spans 19 amino acids. CDR1 is DFQATT, CDR2 SNEGSKA, per germline (reference sequence).

This clonotype has just a few counts. J is TRBJ1-2 and V is TRBV11-3; no clear D gene. The CDR3 is 12 residues long. The V and J ends lost 5 bases and 4 bases respectively, with 8 bases between them. Germline CDR1 is SGHNT and CDR2 is YENEEA. CDR3 bases: TGTGCCAGCAGCCAGGCTTCCTATGGCTACACCTTC. Its translation is CASSQASYGYTF.

Details on this clonotype: It may be a read error: a sequence one base away is much more abundant. V usage is TRBV19 and J usage is TRBJ2-2, with a possible D match to TRBD2 (6 bases). This CDR3 is 14 amino acids long. Per germline, CDR1 LNHDA and CDR2 SQIVND (reference sequence). The CDR3 sequence: CVSRRQGGAGELFF. In nucleotides, the CDR3 is TGTGTCAGTAGAAGACAAGGAGGGGCCGGGGAGCTGTTCTTT.

This chain uses TRBV11-2 with TRBJ2-3; the match to TRBD2 covers 8 bases. V shed 2 bases and J 4 bases; nucleotides not matched to a gene: 2. Germline CDR1 reads SGHAT; CDR2 reads FQNNGV. This CDR3 region has 14 residues. CDR3 bases: TGTGCCAGCAGCTTACTGGGACTAGCAGATACGCAGTATTTT. It codes for CASSLLGLADTQYF.

CDR3 protein: CASKLVGWRTEAFF. For the CDR3, the DNA is TGTGCCAGCAAGTTAGTCGGGTGGCGGACTGAAGCTTTCTTT. The chain recombines TRBV7-9 with TRBJ1-1, with D unclear. CDR3 length: 14 amino acids. Germline CDR1 reads SEHNR; CDR2 reads FQNEAQ (reference sequence). Between the trimmed V and J ends, which lost 7 bases and 5 bases, there was a span of 17 bases.